Following are 25 T cell receptor beta chains from one sample sequenced in a study of T cell changes during pregnancy in multiple sclerosis. The method was immunoSEQ multiplex PCR; TCRdb's version includes in-frame clones alone and lacks a portion of them. The top ten clones hold around 10% of a sample with more than 40,000 clones, 91% of them seen once. The specimen comprised CD8+ T cells from peripheral blood mononuclear cells, sampled after pregnancy. Receptors originate from a female donor with multiple sclerosis, enrolled in a pregnancy study.

This chain connects TRBV5-4 to TRBJ2-1; 7 nucleotides match TRBD1. CDR3 length: 14 amino acids. V lost 4 bases, J lost 4 bases, and 5 bases stayed unmatched. Per the germline V gene, CDR1 is SGHNT and CDR2 is YYREEE (reference sequence). CDR3 amino acids: CASSIAGGYNEQFF. DNA for the CDR3: TGTGCCAGCAGCATAGCAGGGGGTTACAATGAGCAGTTCTTC.

The sample holds one count of this clone. The chain employs TRBV30 and TRBJ2-7; D is unresolved. Germline loops: CDR1 GTSNPN, CDR2 SVGIG (reference sequence). The CDR3 is made up of 12 amino acids. With 1 base removed from V and 3 bases from J, the gap between germline ends came to 7 bases. CDR3 DNA sequence: TGTGCCTGGAGTGAGAGTTTCTACGAGCAGTACTTC. This codes for CAWSESFYEQYF.

This sequence joins TRBV12-5 and TRBJ2-3, with 14 bases matching TRBD2. The CDR3 extends over 19 amino acids. With V trimmed by 1 base and J by 0 bases, 6 bases remained unmatched. The V gene's germline CDR1 is LGHNT and CDR2 FRNRAP. CDR3: CASGLDGTSGRLSTDTQYF. CDR3 bases: TGTGCTAGTGGTTTGGATGGGACTAGCGGGAGACTTAGCACAGATACGCAGTATTTT.

J is TRBJ2-7 and V is TRBV14; 9 bases agree with TRBD1. This CDR3 contains 14 residues. The V gene end was trimmed by 4 bases and the J gene end by 2 bases; junction bases not matched to a gene: 3. Germline V CDR1 and CDR2: SGHDN, FVKESK. The CDR3 is CASSLGQGAYEQYF. The CDR3, as DNA: TGTGCCAGCAGCCTGGGACAGGGTGCCTACGAGCAGTACTTC. Full variable domain (rest looked up from reference TRBV14 and TRBJ2-7): EAGVTQFPSHSVIEKGQTVTLRCDPISGHDNLYWYRRVMGKEIKFLLHFVKESKQDESGMPNNRFLAERTGGTYSTLKVQPAELEDSGVYFCASSLGQGAYEQYFGPGTRLTVT.

Only one count was recorded for this clone. CDR3 protein: CASSIAYSQETQYF. CDR3 DNA: TGTGCCAGTAGTATAGCATACAGCCAAGAGACCCAGTACTTC. The chain recombines TRBV19 with TRBJ2-5; D call uncertain. Germline loops: CDR1 LNHDA, CDR2 SQIVND (reference sequence). The CDR3 has 14 amino acids. The V and J ends lost 1 base and 1 base respectively, with 7 bases between them.

Notes on this clone: Its ends do not fully match the called genes, so a read error is possible. This sequence joins TRBV2 and TRBJ1-2; TRBD1 matches 8 bases. The CDR3 sequence is 9 residues long. The germline V gene has CDR1 SNHLY and CDR2 FYNNEI. The CDR3 sequence is CASSGTGLF. In DNA, the CDR3 is TGTGCCAGCAGTGGGACAGGGCTCTTC.

The rearrangement joins TRBV19 to TRBJ2-4; D is ambiguous. From germline, CDR1 is LNHDA and CDR2 SQIVND (reference sequence). V lost 7 bases and J 9 bases, leaving 4 bases between the germline ends. CDR3 length equals 9 residues. CDR3 coding DNA: TGTGCCAGTATCCTCATTCAGTACTTC. Translating gives CASILIQYF. The full variable domain, with the rest looked up from reference TRBV19 and TRBJ2-4, is DGGITQSPKYLFRKEGQNVTLSCEQNLNHDAMYWYRQDPGQGLRLIYYSQIVNDFQKGDIAEGYSVSREKKESFPLTVTSAQKNPTAFYLCASILIQYFGAGTRLSVL.

The chain uses TRBV27 and TRBJ1-5; 8 bases agree with TRBD1. With V trimmed by 2 bases and J by 0 bases, 0 bases remained unmatched. The length of the CDR3 is 15 residues. Germline CDR1 and CDR2: MNHEY and SMNVEV (reference sequence). In nucleotides, the CDR3 is TGTGCCAGCAGTTTAGGACAGGGTAGCAATCAGCCCCAGCATTTT. This codes for CASSLGQGSNQPQHF.

The chain has TRBV5-6 and TRBJ2-7, with TRBD1 as a possible D gene (6 bases). V shed 4 bases and J shed 4 bases, with 9 bases lying between them. The CDR3 covers 12 residues. Germline CDR1 SGHDT, CDR2 YYEEEE. This CDR3 is CASSLTGYEQYF. CDR3 DNA sequence: TGTGCCAGCAGCCTCACAGGGTACGAGCAGTACTTC.

This clone was recorded once. This chain connects TRBV2 to TRBJ2-1; TRBD2 agrees at 12 bases. The ends lost 3 bases at V and 7 bases at J; junction bases unmatched: 1. Germline V gene data show CDR1 as SNHLY and CDR2 as FYNNEI. The CDR3 totals 14 residues. The CDR3 is CASSDTSGRNEQFF. In nucleotides, the CDR3 is TGTGCCAGCAGTGATACTAGCGGGAGGAATGAGCAGTTCTTC.

The chain uses TRBV5-4 and TRBJ2-2; D not resolved. The CDR3 loop spans 15 amino acids. Germline CDR1 and CDR2: SGHNT and YYREEE (reference sequence). V was cut by 3 bases and J by 0 bases, with 9 bases left in between. As DNA, the CDR3 is TGTGCCAGCAGCTACCTGGCGGCGAACACCGGGGAGCTGTTTTTT. This codes for CASSYLAANTGELFF.

The CDR3: CASSPPGSYEQYF. CDR3 bases: TGTGCCAGCAGCCCCCCCGGCTCCTACGAGCAGTACTTC. The chain is built from TRBV7-2 and TRBJ2-7; no firm D call. The CDR3 is made up of 13 amino acids. V shed 5 bases and J shed 0 bases, with 8 bases lying between them. Germline V lookup: CDR1 SGHTA, CDR2 FQGNSA.

The chain has TRBV19 and TRBJ1-6; unclear D gene. Trimming cost V 3 bases and J 9 bases, with 9 bases left between them. Germline-derived CDR1 and CDR2 are LNHDA and SQIVND (reference sequence). This CDR3 is 13 amino acids long. The CDR3 protein is CASSIGRSSPLHF. CDR3 DNA: TGTGCCAGTAGTATTGGCCGGAGTTCACCCCTCCACTTT.

This clone was seen just once. The rearrangement joins TRBV15 to TRBJ2-5; the match to TRBD2 covers 11 bases. CDR3 length: 18 amino acids. Germline CDR1 is LNHNV and CDR2 is YYDKDF (reference sequence). V lost 0 bases and J lost 4; bases outside the gene matches: 10. In DNA form, the CDR3 reads TGTGCCACCAGCAGAGATAGTAGCGGGGGGGCCGGAGGAGAGACCCAGTACTTC. Translating gives CATSRDSSGGAGGETQYF.

V is TRBV4-3 and J is TRBJ1-2, with 7 bases matching TRBD1. The CDR3 is 16 amino acids. V dropped 0 bases and J dropped 4; count of bases not matched to a gene: 8. CDR1 and CDR2 (germline): LGHNA, YSLEER. CDR3 DNA sequence: TGCGCCAGCAGCCAAGATTCAGAGGCAGGGGGCTATGGCTACACCTTC. Its protein product is CASSQDSEAGGYGYTF.

A single count supports this clone. This chain uses TRBV5-1 with TRBJ2-1, with D possibly matching TRBD1 (5 bases). CDR3 length equals 15 residues. Germline CDR1 and CDR2: SGHRS and YFSETQ. Trimming removed 1 base at V and 0 bases at J, with 8 bases between. The DNA of the CDR3 is TGCGCCAGCAGCTTGTCCAGGGACTCCTACAATGAGCAGTTCTTC. It translates to CASSLSRDSYNEQFF.

This chain links TRBV7-2 with TRBJ2-5; 9 bases are a match to TRBD2. V trimming: 4 bases; J trimming: 4 bases; junction bases outside the gene matches: 10. The length of the CDR3 is 16 residues. Germline V CDR1 and CDR2: SGHTA, FQGNSA. CDR3 residues: CASSSRAGGIGETQYF. The CDR3 DNA reads TGTGCCAGCAGCTCCCGGGCGGGGGGGATCGGAGAGACCCAGTACTTC. The variable domain in full, completed from reference TRBV7-2 and TRBJ2-5, reads GAGVSQSPSNKVTEKGKDVELRCDPISGHTALYWYRQSLGQGLEFLIYFQGNSAPDKSGLPSDRFSAERTGGSVSTLTIQRTQQEDSAVYLCASSSRAGGIGETQYFGPGTRLLVL.

V usage is TRBV14 and J usage is TRBJ1-5; D perhaps matches TRBD1 (5 bases). This CDR3 has 14 amino acids. The germline V gene has CDR1 SGHDN and CDR2 FVKESK. Trimming removed 7 bases from V and 4 bases from J, with 14 bases in between. CDR3 sequence (DNA): TGTGCCAGCAACAAGGGGAAGGGAAATCAGCCCCAGCATTTT. Amino acids: CASNKGKGNQPQHF.

The chain couples TRBV27 to TRBJ2-7; 7 bases match TRBD2. CDR3 size: 16 residues. Trimming removed 3 bases from V and 7 bases from J; junction bases left unmatched: 15. Germline assignment: CDR1 MNHEY and CDR2 SMNVEV (reference sequence). This CDR3 reads CASSFLRTGGPGEQYF. The CDR3 region has the DNA TGTGCCAGCAGTTTCCTCCGCACGGGAGGTCCGGGGGAGCAGTACTTC.

The J gene is TRBJ2-5, the V gene TRBV27; 8 nucleotides agree with TRBD2. Germline V gives CDR1 MNHEY, CDR2 SMNVEV (reference sequence). After removal of 3 bases from V and 3 bases from J, the junction contained 3 bases not matched to a gene. CDR3 length: 14 residues. DNA of the CDR3: TGTGCCAGCAGTTTCTATAGCGGGGAAGAGACCCAGTACTTC. Its translation is CASSFYSGEETQYF.

The CDR3 nucleotides are TGTGCCAGCAGCTTGGGGGGAGAGTGGCGCGGCAATCAGCCCCAGCATTTT. Residues: CASSLGGEWRGNQPQHF. This chain connects TRBV5-6 to TRBJ1-5; D is uncertain. This CDR3 region has 17 residues. Germline lookup yields CDR1 SGHDT and CDR2 YYEEEE. V was pared by 0 bases and J by 2 bases, with 15 bases between. The variable domain in full, with the rest retrieved from reference TRBV5-6 and TRBJ1-5, is DAGVTQSPTHLIKTRGQQVTLRCSPKSGHDTVSWYQQALGQGPQFIFQYYEEEERQRGNFPDRFSGHQFPNYSSELNVNALLLGDSALYLCASSLGGEWRGNQPQHFGDGTRLSIL.

The chain is built from TRBV6-4 and TRBJ2-1; TRBD2 aligns across 10 bases. This CDR3 comprises 14 residues. Losses at the gene ends were 4 bases for V and 7 bases for J; bases not matched to a gene: 4. CDR1 and CDR2 (germline): MRHNA, SNTAGT. CDR3: CASSGLAGENEQFF. For the CDR3, the DNA is TGTGCCAGCAGTGGGCTAGCGGGAGAAAATGAGCAGTTCTTC.

V and J are TRBV11-3 and TRBJ1-6, with D perhaps matching TRBD1 (5 bases). Trimming pared 3 bases from V and 6 bases from J, leaving 12 bases between. The CDR3 covers 15 residues. The germline gives CDR1 SGHNT, CDR2 YENEEA. The CDR3 loop reads CASSLGFGGNSPLHF. The CDR3 DNA sequence: TGTGCCAGCAGCTTGGGATTCGGGGGTAATTCACCCCTCCACTTT.

The chain links TRBV7-9 to TRBJ1-2, with D unclear. This CDR3 has 14 residues. Germline V gene sequence: CDR1 SEHNR, CDR2 FQNEAQ (reference sequence). V was pared by 3 bases and J by 3 bases, with 11 bases between. The CDR3 sequence is CASSFEEVYYGYTF. CDR3 coding DNA: TGTGCCAGCAGCTTTGAGGAGGTTTACTATGGCTACACCTTC.

The rearrangement joins TRBV6-1 to TRBJ1-1, with 9 bases fitting TRBD1. Germline assignment: CDR1 MNHNS and CDR2 SASEGT. This CDR3 is built from 15 residues. The trim removed 5 bases at V and 1 base at J, leaving 5 bases unmatched. CDR3 in amino acids: CASSLWTGANTEAFF. In DNA, the CDR3 is TGTGCCAGCAGTCTATGGACAGGGGCGAACACTGAAGCTTTCTTT.